This is a list of T cell receptor beta chains from one sample in a study of regulatory T cells in long-lasting Graves disease. TCRdb recomputed calls from the multiplex PCR reads with MiXCR, one row per CDR3 protein. The repertoire holds just over 600,000 distinct CDR3 sequences, with 16% as singletons. The sample also formed part of further work on T cells in Graves' hyperthyroidism and ophthalmopathy.

The specimen was peripheral blood mononuclear cells (PBMCs), collected at new diagnosis, from a patient treated with antithyroid drugs. These receptors were collected from a woman aged 25 to 39 with Graves disease. CDR3s include the opening cysteine and the closing phenylalanine or tryptophan. Each record gives: clone size, D gene, J gene, V gene, CDR3 protein, CDR3 DNA. A D gene is named only where the DNA matches it firmly. Clone size is stated in some rows and not others, as once, few, many or a class when expanded.

>many|TRBD1|TRBJ1-5|TRBV12-3/TRBV12-4
CASSSRTGYGQPQHF
TGTGCCAGCAGTTCTAGGACAGGTTACGGTCAGCCCCAGCATTTT
>many|-|TRBJ1-1|TRBV28
CASSLARGRSKTEAFF
TGTGCCAGCAGTTTAGCTAGGGGCCGATCGAAGACTGAAGCTTTCTTT
>many|-|TRBJ2-5|TRBV20-1
CSASPPTRDTQETQYF
TGCAGTGCTAGCCCCCCCACGCGAGATACTCAAGAGACCCAGTACTTC
>-|TRBD1|TRBJ2-5|TRBV5-1
CASSWGTGQETQYF
TGCGCCAGCAGCTGGGGGACAGGGCAAGAGACCCAGTACTTC
>many|TRBD2|TRBJ2-3|TRBV7-2
CASSIGLAGSTDTQYF
TGTGCCAGCAGCATCGGACTAGCGGGAAGCACAGATACGCAGTATTTT
>few|TRBD1|TRBJ1-2|TRBV10-3
CAIRDIQGADYGYTF
TGTGCCATCAGGGATATCCAGGGGGCCGACTATGGCTACACCTTC
>many|TRBD1|TRBJ1-1|TRBV3-1
CASGRQGNTEAFF
TGTGCCAGCGGACGACAGGGGAACACTGAAGCTTTCTTT
>few|-|TRBJ2-7|TRBV7-9
CASRQGGAEQYF
TGTGCCAGCAGACAGGGGGGGGCCGAGCAGTACTTC
>many|TRBD1|TRBJ1-5|TRBV12-3/TRBV12-4
CASTKIQGASNQPQHF
TGTGCCAGCACCAAAATACAGGGGGCCAGCAATCAGCCCCAGCATTTT
>-|-|TRBJ2-5|TRBV7-2
CASSLGFGIQGTQYF
TGTGCCAGCAGCCTAGGATTTGGGATACAAGGGACCCAGTACTTC
>few|TRBD1|TRBJ2-5|TRBV28
CASSLRTGTETQYF
TGTGCCAGCAGTTTACGGACAGGGACGGAGACCCAGTACTTC
>many|TRBD2|TRBJ2-1|TRBV5-1
CASSPRGAGASNEQFF
TGCGCCAGCAGCCCCAGAGGGGCGGGAGCATCGAATGAGCAGTTCTTC
>few|-|TRBJ2-3|TRBV5-1
CASYQTDLSTDTQYF
TGCGCCAGCTACCAGACAGACCTTAGCACAGATACGCAGTATTTT
>-|-|TRBJ1-4|TRBV6-1
CASSEGESGWEKLFF
TGTGCCAGCAGTGAAGGGGAGTCAGGATGGGAAAAACTGTTTTTT
>many|-|TRBJ2-1|TRBV28
CASSSGPSYNEQFF
TGTGCCAGCAGCTCGGGACCCTCCTACAATGAGCAGTTCTTC
>few|TRBD2|TRBJ2-1|TRBV9
CASSDEAGGNEQFF
TGTGCCAGCAGCGATGAAGCGGGAGGTAATGAGCAGTTCTTC
>many|-|TRBJ2-3|TRBV5-1
CASSLVIRVDTQYF
TGCGCCAGCAGCTTGGTGATCCGAGTAGATACGCAGTATTTT
>-|TRBD2|TRBJ2-5|TRBV5-1
CASSPRLAGESETQYF
TGCGCCAGCAGCCCTAGACTAGCGGGAGAGTCCGAGACCCAGTACTTC
>-|-|TRBJ2-1|TRBV6-1
CATRAYNEQFF
TGTGCCACTCGAGCTTACAATGAGCAGTTCTTC
>many|TRBD2|TRBJ2-1|TRBV24-1
CATSAKGLADSYNEQFF
TGTGCCACCAGTGCCAAGGGACTAGCGGACTCCTACAATGAGCAGTTCTTC
>many|TRBD1|TRBJ1-5|TRBV10-3
CAISSGGGGQPQHF
TGTGCCATCAGCTCAGGGGGGGGAGGTCAGCCCCAGCATTTT
>few|-|TRBJ2-1|TRBV11-2
CASSFIVNEQFF
TGTGCCAGCAGCTTCATAGTGAATGAGCAGTTCTTC
>few|-|TRBJ2-2|TRBV20-1
CSAIRPNTGELFF
TGCAGTGCTATACGGCCTAACACCGGGGAGCTGTTTTTT
>many|-|TRBJ2-3|TRBV27
CASTPWQSTDTQYF
TGTGCCAGCACCCCGTGGCAGAGCACAGATACGCAGTATTTT
>-|-|TRBJ1-5|TRBV20-1
CSARFWDQPQHF
TGCAGTGCTAGGTTTTGGGATCAGCCCCAGCATTTT
>many|-|TRBJ2-1|TRBV11-2
CASSLINEQFF
TGTGCCAGCAGCTTAATCAATGAGCAGTTCTTC
>once|-|TRBJ1-5|TRBV19
CVSSVLRVSNQPQHF
TGTGTCAGTAGTGTCCTTCGTGTTAGCAATCAGCCCCAGCATTTT
>many|TRBD1|TRBJ1-1|TRBV27
CASSRGTGGTEAFF
TGTGCCAGCAGCAGGGGGACAGGGGGCACTGAAGCTTTCTTT
>many|TRBD2|TRBJ2-1|TRBV7-7
CASSLSSGRGNEQFF
TGTGCTAGCAGCTTGAGTAGCGGGAGGGGCAATGAGCAGTTCTTC
>many|-|TRBJ2-1|TRBV20-1
CSASRDGIYNEQFF
TGCAGTGCTAGCCGGGACGGAATATACAATGAGCAGTTCTTC
>many|TRBD1|TRBJ1-2|TRBV7-2
CASSLVQGAGYTF
TGTGCCAGCAGCTTAGTACAGGGGGCGGGCTACACCTTC
>-|-|TRBJ2-1|TRBV19
CASSMRRKDSYNEQFF
TGTGCCAGTAGTATGAGGAGAAAAGACTCCTACAATGAGCAGTTCTTC
>many|-|TRBJ1-2|TRBV2
CASSDQDSTVAGYTF
TGTGCCAGCAGTGACCAGGATTCAACGGTCGCTGGCTACACCTTC
>few|TRBD2|TRBJ2-1|TRBV20-1
CSARNSFSGGMNEQFF
TGCAGTGCTCGCAATTCTTTTAGCGGGGGGATGAATGAGCAGTTCTTC
>-|-|TRBJ2-4|TRBV6-1
CASSEIQGGGDIQYF
TGTGCCAGCAGTGAGATTCAGGGGGGAGGTGACATTCAGTACTTC
>many|-|TRBJ2-1|TRBV12-3/TRBV12-4
CASGRILGNEQFF
TGTGCCAGCGGGAGAATATTAGGCAATGAGCAGTTCTTC
>many|-|TRBJ1-2|TRBV27
CASSLKGDAYGYTF
TGTGCCAGCAGTTTAAAAGGGGATGCCTATGGCTACACCTTC
>-|-|TRBJ2-2|TRBV20-1
CSAPLAISNTGELFF
TGCAGTGCCCCTCTAGCGATCTCGAACACCGGGGAGCTGTTTTTT
>-|TRBD2|TRBJ2-1|TRBV2
CASRLAGGPISYNEQSF
TGTGCCAGCCGGCTAGCGGGAGGGCCAATCTCCTACAATGAGCAGTCCTTC
>many|-|TRBJ1-2|TRBV28
CASSPEDSSEITYGYGYTF
TGTGCCAGCAGTCCCGAGGACAGCTCCGAAATAACTTATGGGTATGGCTACACCTTC
>many|TRBD2|TRBJ2-1|TRBV12-3/TRBV12-4
CASSLRSGKYNEQFF
TGTGCCAGCAGTTTAAGGAGCGGGAAGTACAATGAGCAGTTCTTC